Listed below are T cell receptor beta chains from one sample, sequenced in a study of T cell responses to AZD1222 COVID-19 vaccine. TCRdb's copy holds only in-frame clones and misses some; the assay was immunoSEQ multiplex PCR. The sample records 130,000 to 150,000 clones, about 93% being singletons. Sequenced here: peripheral blood, sampled on day 0 of AZD1222 vaccination. The receptors here all came from an adult in good health. Each CDR3 is given with its conserved first and last residue. Fields, in order: clone size, V gene, D gene, J gene, CDR3 DNA, CDR3 protein. The D gene is left open where the match is weak. Size values are once, few and many counts, or a class for expanded clones, and some rows have none.

-	TRBV4-3	TRBD2	TRBJ2-1	TGCGCCAGCGGGCGGGGGAATTACAATGAGCAGTTCTTC	CASGRGNYNEQFF
-	TRBV19	-	TRBJ1-5	TGTGCCAGTAGTGATCGCAGGTATCAGCCCCAGCATTTT	CASSDRRYQPQHF
-	TRBV9	-	TRBJ2-7	TGTGCCAGCAGCCCGACTCGGGGGGAGCAGTACTTC	CASSPTRGEQYF
-	TRBV7-2	TRBD1	TRBJ2-3	TGTGCCAGCAGCTTGCGGACAGGTTCCGATACGCAGTATTTT	CASSLRTGSDTQYF
-	TRBV12-3/TRBV12-4	-	TRBJ2-7	TGTGCCAGCATGGGCGGCTCCTACGAGCAGTACTTC	CASMGGSYEQYF
-	TRBV5-1	-	TRBJ1-2	TGCGCCAGCAGCTTCAGCGGGAGGGGGTTCGATGGCTACACCTTC	CASSFSGRGFDGYTF
-	TRBV6-2/TRBV6-3	TRBD2	TRBJ2-3	TGTGCCAGCAGTTTCTTTTGGGAGGGAGATACGCAGTATTTT	CASSFFWEGDTQYF
-	TRBV3-1/TRBV3-2	-	TRBJ2-1	TGTGCCAGCAGTGCCGACTTGAGCTCCTACAATGAGCAGTTCTTC	CASSADLSSYNEQFF
-	TRBV4-1	-	TRBJ1-1	TGCGCCAGCAGCCAAGTAACTCGGCCTGGCACTGAAGCTTTCTTT	CASSQVTRPGTEAFF
once	TRBV7-6	TRBD2	TRBJ2-1	TGTGCCAGCAGCGAGTTCGCGGGAGGGCCCCCTTACAATGAGCAGTTCTTC	CASSEFAGGPPYNEQFF
-	TRBV4-1	-	TRBJ2-3	TGCGCCAGCAGCCGGGCTACTAAGAATACGCAGTATTTT	CASSRATKNTQYF
-	TRBV11-2	TRBD2	TRBJ2-1	TGTGCCAGCAGCTCCCGGACTAGCGGGAGCGATGAGCAGTTCTTC	CASSSRTSGSDEQFF
-	TRBV18	-	TRBJ2-3	TGTGCCAGCTCACCGCCGAGCAGCACAGATACGCAGTATTTT	CASSPPSSTDTQYF
-	TRBV5-1	TRBD2	TRBJ2-7	TGCGCCAGCAGTTCGGGACTAGCCTACGAGCAGTACTTC	CASSSGLAYEQYF
-	TRBV6-5	TRBD1	TRBJ2-3	TGTGCCAGCAGCGGGGACAGGGGGCGCATAGATACGCAGTATTTT	CASSGDRGRIDTQYF
-	TRBV6-1	-	TRBJ1-6	TGTGCCAGCAGTGAAGCGAAGCTTACACCCCTCCACTTT	CASSEAKLTPLHF
-	TRBV5-1	TRBD2	TRBJ2-7	TGCGCCAGCAGCTTTGGGAGCGGGAGGAACGTTGCCTACGAGCAGTACTTC	CASSFGSGRNVAYEQYF
many	TRBV6-1	-	TRBJ2-6	TGTGCCAGCAGTGAAGGGGCCTCTGGGGCCAACGTCCTGACTTTC	CASSEGASGANVLTF
-	TRBV3-1/TRBV3-2	-	TRBJ2-7	TGTGCCAGCAGCCATCGGGCAGGCCCCTACGAGCAGTACTTC	CASSHRAGPYEQYF
-	TRBV6-6	-	TRBJ2-6	TGTGCCAGCAGGCCCGGAGACTCTGGGGCCAACGTCCTGACTTTC	CASRPGDSGANVLTF
-	TRBV7-2	TRBD2	TRBJ2-7	TGTGCCAGCACTCGCGAACGGGGGGACGAGCAGTACTTC	CASTRERGDEQYF
-	TRBV7-9	TRBD1	TRBJ1-1	TGTGCCAGCAGCTTAGGGACAGGGGCTGGGACTGAAGCTTTCTTT	CASSLGTGAGTEAFF
-	TRBV12-5	TRBD2	TRBJ2-5	TGTGCTAGTGGTTATGGTCTAGCGGACCAAGAGACCCAGTACTTC	CASGYGLADQETQYF
-	TRBV7-8	TRBD2	TRBJ2-7	TGTGCCAGCAGCTTAGAGCTAGCGGGAGACCCCTACGAGCAGTACTTC	CASSLELAGDPYEQYF
once	TRBV10-2	TRBD1	TRBJ1-2	TGCGCCAGCTCTTTACAGGGGAACAACTATGGCTACACCTTC	CASSLQGNNYGYTF
-	TRBV7-8	-	TRBJ1-4	TGTGCCAGCAGCCCCGGCCAAAATGAAAAACTGTTTTTT	CASSPGQNEKLFF
-	TRBV7-2	TRBD1	TRBJ2-7	TGTGCCAGCAGCGCTGGCAGGACAGGGATGGACGAGCAGTACTTC	CASSAGRTGMDEQYF
-	TRBV28	-	TRBJ2-5	TGTGCCAGCAGCCACCGGACTGCTGGACGAGAGACCCAGTACTTC	CASSHRTAGRETQYF
-	TRBV9	TRBD2	TRBJ2-2	TGTGCCAGCAGCACCCATAGCGGGAGTGTCACCGGGGAGCTGTTTTTT	CASSTHSGSVTGELFF
-	TRBV19	TRBD2	TRBJ2-2	TGTGCCAGTAGTAAGGGGCCTAGCGGAGCAGGAGAAACCGGGGAGCTGTTTTTT	CASSKGPSGAGETGELFF
-	TRBV19	-	TRBJ1-4	TGTGCCAGTCAGAGAAGGACTAATGAAAAACTGTTTTTT	CASQRRTNEKLFF
-	TRBV7-6	TRBD1	TRBJ2-1	TGTGCCAGCAGCTTAGGTGGGACAGGGTGGGTCAATGAGCAGTTCTTC	CASSLGGTGWVNEQFF
-	TRBV2	TRBD1	TRBJ2-5	TGTGCCAGTTCCGACGGGACAGGGGACGAGGGACGGACCCAGTACTTC	CASSDGTGDEGRTQYF
-	TRBV4-3	-	TRBJ2-1	TGCGCCAGCGGCTCGACTGCCTACAATGAGCAGTTCTTC	CASGSTAYNEQFF
-	TRBV18	-	TRBJ2-7	TGTGCCAGCTCACCCCCCTATCCTATAGCCGCCTCCTACGAGCAGTACTTC	CASSPPYPIAASYEQYF
-	TRBV4-3	TRBD1	TRBJ2-5	TGCGCCAGCAGCCAATCCCTGACAGGGGGACCATGGACCCAGTACTTC	CASSQSLTGGPWTQYF
-	TRBV6-4	-	TRBJ1-1	TGTGCCAGCAGTAGGGACGGGGGTTACACTGAAGCTTTCTTT	CASSRDGGYTEAFF
-	TRBV19	-	TRBJ1-3	TGTACGACCGTTGGGACACCCTCAAACACCATATATTTT	CTTVGTPSNTIYF
-	TRBV6-6	-	TRBJ1-1	TGTGCCAGCAATATGGGGGGGAATACTGAAGCTTTCTTT	CASNMGGNTEAFF
few	TRBV20-1	-	TRBJ2-5	TGCAGTGCTAGTCTCAGGCAAGAGACCCAGTACTTC	CSASLRQETQYF
-	TRBV6-5	-	TRBJ1-1	TGTGCCAGCGAGGTGATGATGGGGAGGAACACTGAAGCTTTCTTT	CASEVMMGRNTEAFF
-	TRBV5-6	-	TRBJ1-3	TGTGCCAGCAGCTTGGATAACACCGGAAACACCATATATTTT	CASSLDNTGNTIYF
once	TRBV28	-	TRBJ2-1	TGTGCCAGCACCCTCTCGGGCCACAATGAGCAGTTCTTC	CASTLSGHNEQFF
-	TRBV12-3/TRBV12-4	-	TRBJ1-1	TGTGCCAGCAGACTCAACAGTGGCAAGGGGCCTTTCTTT	CASRLNSGKGPFF
-	TRBV15	-	TRBJ2-7	TGTGCCACCAGCAGAGATCATACCGACTCTGGTTACGAGCAGTACTTC	CATSRDHTDSGYEQYF
-	TRBV12-5	TRBD1	TRBJ1-5	TGTGCTAGTGGTCAGGGACAGCGGAATCAGCCCCAGCATTTT	CASGQGQRNQPQHF
-	TRBV21-1	-	TRBJ1-2	TGTGCCAGCAGCAAAGGGTGGGGACAGGGGCGGTCCGATAACTATGGCTACACCTTC	CASSKGWGQGRSDNYGYTF
-	TRBV4-1	-	TRBJ2-6	TGCGCCAGCAGCCAAGTATCCGGGGGGCATTCTGGGGCCAACGTCCTGACTTTC	CASSQVSGGHSGANVLTF
-	TRBV19	TRBD2	TRBJ2-5	TGTGCCAGTAGTAAGGGACTAGCGGAAATACAAGAGACCCAGTACTTC	CASSKGLAEIQETQYF
-	TRBV18	-	TRBJ1-5	TGTGCCAGCTCGGCGGGGGATCAGCCCCAGCATTTT	CASSAGDQPQHF
once	TRBV28	-	TRBJ2-3	TGTGCCAGCAGTTTGGGGGCAGGGGGCACAGATACGCAGTATTTT	CASSLGAGGTDTQYF
many	TRBV25-1	-	TRBJ2-7	TGTGCCAGCAGTGGCCCAGGGGGGCCCTCCTACGAGCAGTACTTC	CASSGPGGPSYEQYF
-	TRBV27	-	TRBJ1-6	TGTGCCAGCAGCCTTTCCGAGACTATAGTATCACCCCTCCACTTT	CASSLSETIVSPLHF
-	TRBV2	-	TRBJ1-2	TGTGCCAGCAGTTCAAGGGACTATGGCTACACCTTC	CASSSRDYGYTF